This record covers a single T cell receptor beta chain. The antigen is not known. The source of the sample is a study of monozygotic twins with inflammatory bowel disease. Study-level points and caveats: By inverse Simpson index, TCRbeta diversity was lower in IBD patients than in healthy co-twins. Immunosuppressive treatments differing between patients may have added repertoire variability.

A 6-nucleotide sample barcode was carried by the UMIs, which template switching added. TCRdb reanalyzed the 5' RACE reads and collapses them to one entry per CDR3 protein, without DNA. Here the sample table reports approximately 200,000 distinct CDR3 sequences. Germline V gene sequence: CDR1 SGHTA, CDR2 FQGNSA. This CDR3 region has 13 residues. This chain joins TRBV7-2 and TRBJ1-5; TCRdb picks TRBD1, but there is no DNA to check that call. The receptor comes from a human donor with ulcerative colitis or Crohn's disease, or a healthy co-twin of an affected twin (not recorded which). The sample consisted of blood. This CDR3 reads CASSTGPHQPQHF.